This is a list of T cell receptor beta chains from one sample in a study of blood T cell repertoires in COVID-19. TCRdb's table, derived via immunoSEQ multiplex PCR, lists solely in-frame clones and lacks some. The sample holds fewer than 250,000 clones; about four fifths are singletons and the top ten take under 5%. Sequencing used peripheral blood. The receptors originated from a man aged 50 or older with acute or convalescent COVID-19. CDR3s include the opening cysteine and the closing phenylalanine or tryptophan. The D gene is left open where the match is weak. Size is stated for part of the rows, as once, few or many counts, or as a class when the clone is expanded.

CDR3nt: TGTGCCAGCAGCCAGACGGGACAGGTTCAGGACACCGGGGAGCTGTTTTTT; CDR3aa: CASSQTGQVQDTGELFF; abundance: NA; v_gene: TRBV13; d_gene: TRBD1; j_gene: TRBJ2-2
CDR3nt: TGTGCCAGCAGCCAATCAGATTCGACCCAGTACTTC; CDR3aa: CASSQSDSTQYF; abundance: few; v_gene: TRBV14; d_gene: NA; j_gene: TRBJ2-5
CDR3nt: TGCGCCAGCAGCTTACCAGGGACTAGCGGCTCCTACGAGCAGTACTTC; CDR3aa: CASSLPGTSGSYEQYF; abundance: NA; v_gene: TRBV5-1; d_gene: TRBD2; j_gene: TRBJ2-7
CDR3nt: TGCGCCAGCAGCCAAAACAACGGCGGCTATGGCTACACCTTC; CDR3aa: CASSQNNGGYGYTF; abundance: once; v_gene: TRBV4-1; d_gene: NA; j_gene: TRBJ1-2
CDR3nt: TGTGCCAGCAGCTTGGGAGGGGATACGCAGTATTTT; CDR3aa: CASSLGGDTQYF; abundance: NA; v_gene: TRBV5-5; d_gene: NA; j_gene: TRBJ2-3
CDR3nt: TGTGCCACCAGTGACGCTGGACTAGCGGGGGGATACAATGAGCAGTTCTTC; CDR3aa: CATSDAGLAGGYNEQFF; abundance: NA; v_gene: TRBV24-1; d_gene: TRBD2; j_gene: TRBJ2-1
CDR3nt: TGTGCCAGCAGCCTTAACATTGATACGCAGTATTTT; CDR3aa: CASSLNIDTQYF; abundance: NA; v_gene: TRBV7-9; d_gene: NA; j_gene: TRBJ2-3
CDR3nt: TGTGCCAGCAGTGATTGGGACTTGTACAATGAGCAGTTCTTC; CDR3aa: CASSDWDLYNEQFF; abundance: NA; v_gene: TRBV2; d_gene: NA; j_gene: TRBJ2-1
CDR3nt: TGTGCCAGCTCACCACGTCACGGGAGCTCCTACGAGCAGTACTTC; CDR3aa: CASSPRHGSSYEQYF; abundance: few; v_gene: TRBV18; d_gene: NA; j_gene: TRBJ2-7
CDR3nt: TGTGCCTGCAGGGAGGGTTCCTATAATTCACCCCTCCACTTT; CDR3aa: CACREGSYNSPLHF; abundance: NA; v_gene: TRBV6-5; d_gene: NA; j_gene: TRBJ1-6
CDR3nt: TGTGCCAGCAGCGTAGATCCCCGATATGAAGCGGGAGGTTACAATGAGCAGTTCTTC; CDR3aa: CASSVDPRYEAGGYNEQFF; abundance: NA; v_gene: TRBV9; d_gene: TRBD2; j_gene: TRBJ2-1